This is a list of T cell receptor beta chains from one sample in a study of a mutant IDH1 vaccine in newly diagnosed glioma. The assay was immunoSEQ multiplex PCR, and TCRdb's table has in-frame clones only and misses some. The sample consists of around 52,000 clones, over 60% of them appearing once. No antigens are known for them. The sequencing here drew on PBMCs, taken from a glioma patient whose treatment included an IDH1 peptide vaccine. These receptors all come from a man between 35 and 55 years old with glioma. Both conserved end residues are part of each CDR3. A D gene is named only where the DNA matches it firmly. For some rows the clone size is stated as once, few or many, or as a class when expanded; others skip it.

clone size | J gene | D gene | V gene | CDR3 protein | CDR3 DNA
NA | TRBJ1-1 | NA | TRBV20-1 | CSALPREEAFF | TGCAGTGCCCTCCCTCGGGAAGAAGCTTTCTTT
NA | TRBJ2-1 | NA | TRBV20-1 | CSAADYNEQFF | TGCAGTGCTGCGGACTACAATGAGCAGTTCTTC
once | TRBJ2-1 | TRBD2 | TRBV11-2 | CASSRTSGRGNEQFF | TGTGCCAGCAGCCGAACTAGCGGGAGAGGCAATGAGCAGTTCTTC
NA | TRBJ2-1 | TRBD2 | TRBV5-5 | CASSDTPSGPESYNEQFF | TGTGCCAGCAGCGATACCCCTAGCGGGCCCGAGTCCTACAATGAGCAGTTCTTC
NA | TRBJ2-5 | TRBD1 | TRBV5-1 | CASSLDREETQYF | TGCGCCAGCAGTCTCGACAGGGAAGAGACCCAGTACTTC
NA | TRBJ2-7 | TRBD2 | TRBV6-1 | CASSEGRGGRAAYEQYF | TGTGCCAGCAGTGAAGGCAGGGGCGGGAGGGCCGCTTACGAGCAGTACTTC
once | TRBJ1-5 | NA | TRBV19 | CASTPENGRPNQPQHF | TGTGCCAGTACCCCTGAGAACGGACGGCCGAATCAGCCCCAGCATTTT
NA | TRBJ2-2 | TRBD2 | TRBV10-2 | CASRLASGGAGELFF | TGCGCCAGCAGACTGGCTAGCGGAGGGGCGGGGGAGCTGTTTTTT
NA | TRBJ2-2 | TRBD2 | TRBV7-9 | CASSPRLAGVPGELFF | TGTGCCAGCAGCCCCCGACTAGCGGGAGTACCCGGGGAGCTGTTTTTT
NA | TRBJ2-7 | NA | TRBV7-9 | CASGDDYEQYF | TGTGCCAGCGGCGACGACTACGAGCAGTACTTC
NA | TRBJ2-7 | TRBD2 | TRBV18 | CASSPPGLAGTYEQYF | TGTGCCAGCTCACCTCCGGGACTAGCGGGAACCTACGAGCAGTACTTC
few | TRBJ1-1 | NA | TRBV5-1 | CASSLGGGNTEAFF | TGCGCCAGCAGCTTGGGAGGGGGTAACACTGAAGCTTTCTTT
NA | TRBJ2-1 | TRBD1 | TRBV14 | CASSPGTGVVNEQFF | TGTGCCAGCAGCCCCGGGACAGGTGTTGTTAATGAGCAGTTCTTC
NA | TRBJ2-4 | TRBD1 | TRBV6-5 | CASSRSGGNIQYF | TGTGCCAGCTCGCGGTCAGGGGGAAACATTCAGTACTTC
few | TRBJ2-1 | TRBD1 | TRBV11-3 | CASSQRGTGGNEQFF | TGTGCCAGCAGCCAACGGGGGACAGGGGGCAATGAGCAGTTCTTC
NA | TRBJ2-2 | TRBD2 | TRBV10-1 | CASSELLAGGPGELFF | TGCGCCAGCAGTGAACTCCTAGCGGGAGGGCCCGGGGAGCTGTTTTTT
few | TRBJ1-1 | NA | TRBV10-2 | CASSVTNMNTEAFF | TGCGCCAGCAGTGTGACAAACATGAACACTGAAGCTTTCTTT
NA | TRBJ1-1 | NA | TRBV7-2 | CASSAGPNTEAFF | TGTGCCAGCAGCGCCGGGCCGAACACTGAAGCTTTCTTT
NA | TRBJ2-1 | NA | TRBV6-5 | CASRTGPEQFF | TGTGCCAGCAGGACCGGGCCCGAGCAGTTCTTC
NA | TRBJ1-1 | NA | TRBV27 | CASSPRQANTEAFF | TGTGCCAGCAGTCCTCGACAGGCGAACACTGAAGCTTTCTTT
NA | TRBJ1-1 | NA | TRBV11-2 | CASSLQTTPNTEAFF | TGTGCCAGCAGCCTCCAGACAACCCCGAACACTGAAGCTTTCTTT
NA | TRBJ2-5 | NA | TRBV7-2 | CASSSSRLAEGGTQYF | TGTGCCAGCAGCTCTAGCAGGCTAGCGGAGGGGGGGACCCAGTACTTC
NA | TRBJ1-1 | NA | TRBV6-5 | CASRVGQKNTEAFF | TGTGCCAGCAGAGTCGGACAGAAGAACACTGAAGCTTTCTTT
NA | TRBJ2-1 | TRBD2 | TRBV5-1 | CASTQAGGIYNEQFF | TGCGCCAGCACCCAGGCGGGAGGGATATACAATGAGCAGTTCTTC
NA | TRBJ2-7 | TRBD1 | TRBV19 | CASSPGTGSYYEQYF | TGTGCCAGTAGTCCGGGGACAGGCTCCTACTACGAGCAGTACTTC
NA | TRBJ2-1 | NA | TRBV6-4 | CASSEASENNEQFF | TGTGCCAGCAGTGAAGCGTCAGAAAACAATGAGCAGTTCTTC
NA | TRBJ2-2 | NA | TRBV14 | CASSRGSPGGYLTGELFF | TGTGCCAGCAGCCGCGGATCTCCCGGGGGCTACCTCACCGGGGAGCTGTTTTTT
NA | TRBJ1-5 | NA | TRBV19 | CASSIVEDQPQHF | TGTGCCAGTAGTATAGTGGAAGATCAGCCCCAGCATTTT
NA | TRBJ1-1 | NA | TRBV11-3 | CASSLTPSTDKNTEAFF | TGTGCCAGCAGCTTAACTCCCTCCACAGATAAGAACACTGAAGCTTTCTTT
NA | TRBJ2-5 | TRBD2 | TRBV5-4 | CASSLPGGLEQYF | TGTGCCAGCAGCTTGCCCGGGGGGTTAGAGCAGTACTTC
NA | TRBJ2-6 | TRBD2 | TRBV19 | CASSIFAGGDSGANVLTF | TGTGCCAGTAGTATTTTCGCCGGGGGGGACTCCGGGGCCAACGTCCTGACTTTC